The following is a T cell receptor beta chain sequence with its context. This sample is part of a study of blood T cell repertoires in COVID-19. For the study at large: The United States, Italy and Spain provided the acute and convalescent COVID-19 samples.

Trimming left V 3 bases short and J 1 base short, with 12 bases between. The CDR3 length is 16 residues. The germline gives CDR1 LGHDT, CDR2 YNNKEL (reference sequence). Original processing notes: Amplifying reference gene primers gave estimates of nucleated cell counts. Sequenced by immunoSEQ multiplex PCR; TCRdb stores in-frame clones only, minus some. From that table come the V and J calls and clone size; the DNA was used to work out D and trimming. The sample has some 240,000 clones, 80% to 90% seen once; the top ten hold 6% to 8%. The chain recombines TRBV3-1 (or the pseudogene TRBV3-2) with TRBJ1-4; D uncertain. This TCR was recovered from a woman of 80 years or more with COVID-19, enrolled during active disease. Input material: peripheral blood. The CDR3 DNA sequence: TGTGCCAGCAGCCACCTACCGGGAGTAACTAATGAAAAACTGTTTTTT. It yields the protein CASSHLPGVTNEKLFF.